This is a list of T cell receptor beta chains from one sample in a study of blood T cell repertoires in COVID-19. Assay: immunoSEQ multiplex PCR; the TCRdb copy retains only in-frame clones and omits some. The table shows some 150,000 clones, with approximately 81% occurring only once. Sequencing was done on a sample of peripheral blood. The receptors were gathered from a woman in her 70s with COVID-19, enrolled during active disease. Both conserved end residues are part of each CDR3. A D gene is named only where the DNA matches it firmly. Not all rows give a size; the values are once, few, many and, for expanded clones, a class.

v_gene: TRBV27; d_gene: TRBD1; abundance: -; j_gene: TRBJ1-2; CDR3nt: TGTGCCAGCAGCCTTACCCGACAGGGTCATGATGGCTACACCTTC; CDR3aa: CASSLTRQGHDGYTF
v_gene: TRBV7-8; d_gene: -; abundance: -; j_gene: TRBJ1-1; CDR3nt: TGTGCCAGCAGCTTAGGAGGGAGGGGCACTGAAGCTTTCTTT; CDR3aa: CASSLGGRGTEAFF
v_gene: TRBV5-1; d_gene: -; abundance: -; j_gene: TRBJ1-3; CDR3nt: TGCGCCAGCAGCTTGGATCCATCTGGAAACACCATATATTTT; CDR3aa: CASSLDPSGNTIYF
v_gene: TRBV5-4; d_gene: -; abundance: few; j_gene: TRBJ2-5; CDR3nt: TGTGCCAGCAGCCTCGGAGGCGCAGGCCGCCAAGAGACCCAGTACTTC; CDR3aa: CASSLGGAGRQETQYF
v_gene: TRBV30; d_gene: TRBD2; abundance: once; j_gene: TRBJ2-1; CDR3nt: TGTGCCTGGAGTGTCGGACTAGAGGTCAATGAGCAGTTCTTC; CDR3aa: CAWSVGLEVNEQFF
v_gene: TRBV6-1; d_gene: -; abundance: -; j_gene: TRBJ1-1; CDR3nt: TGTGCCAGCATTCCCGGTGGGAACACTGAAGCTTTCTTT; CDR3aa: CASIPGGNTEAFF
v_gene: TRBV30; d_gene: -; abundance: -; j_gene: TRBJ2-1; CDR3nt: TGTGCCTGGAGTGTAGCGGCTCGCGATCCCCACAATGAGCAGTTCTTC; CDR3aa: CAWSVAARDPHNEQFF
v_gene: TRBV19; d_gene: TRBD2; abundance: -; j_gene: TRBJ2-1; CDR3nt: TGTGCCAGTAGTATTACGGGGGGGGTAAATGAGCAGTTCTTC; CDR3aa: CASSITGGVNEQFF
v_gene: TRBV12-5; d_gene: -; abundance: -; j_gene: TRBJ1-1; CDR3nt: TGTGCTAGTGGCTTGGTCAGTACTGAAGCTTTCTTT; CDR3aa: CASGLVSTEAFF
v_gene: TRBV27; d_gene: -; abundance: -; j_gene: TRBJ2-1; CDR3nt: TGTGCCAGCAGTATCTCTTCACGAGGCTCCTACAATGAGCAGTTCTTC; CDR3aa: CASSISSRGSYNEQFF
v_gene: TRBV5-1; d_gene: -; abundance: few; j_gene: TRBJ2-3; CDR3nt: TGCGCCAGCAGCTTGGACCCCGGGGCCTCGGGGGAAAAAGATACGCAGTATTTT; CDR3aa: CASSLDPGASGEKDTQYF
v_gene: TRBV7-2; d_gene: -; abundance: -; j_gene: TRBJ1-4; CDR3nt: TGTGCCAGCAGCTTACTCCCGGGTGAAAAACTGTTTTTT; CDR3aa: CASSLLPGEKLFF
v_gene: TRBV7-8; d_gene: TRBD1; abundance: -; j_gene: TRBJ2-2; CDR3nt: TGTGCCAGCAGCGCTCCGGGACAGGGTCGGACCGGGGAGCTGTTTTTT; CDR3aa: CASSAPGQGRTGELFF
v_gene: TRBV7-2; d_gene: TRBD2; abundance: -; j_gene: TRBJ2-3; CDR3nt: TGTGCCAGCAGCTTCATCGGGGGGGCAACAGATACGCAGTATTTT; CDR3aa: CASSFIGGATDTQYF
v_gene: TRBV7-2; d_gene: TRBD2; abundance: -; j_gene: TRBJ2-1; CDR3nt: TGTGCCAGCGGCAGACTAGCGCCTTACAATGAGCAGTTCTTC; CDR3aa: CASGRLAPYNEQFF
v_gene: TRBV3-1/TRBV3-2; d_gene: TRBD1; abundance: -; j_gene: TRBJ2-3; CDR3nt: TGTGCCAGCAGCCAAGATTCTAGGAGGACAGGGGGTACAGATACGCAGTATTTT; CDR3aa: CASSQDSRRTGGTDTQYF
v_gene: TRBV5-6; d_gene: -; abundance: -; j_gene: TRBJ2-4; CDR3nt: TGTGCCAGCAGCTTGGCCGGGTCCAAAAACATTCAGTACTTC; CDR3aa: CASSLAGSKNIQYF
v_gene: TRBV25-1; d_gene: TRBD2; abundance: -; j_gene: TRBJ2-1; CDR3nt: TGTGCCAGCTCACCTACTAAGCGGGACCTACCCTCCTACAATGAGCAGTTCTTC; CDR3aa: CASSPTKRDLPSYNEQFF
v_gene: TRBV29-1; d_gene: -; abundance: -; j_gene: TRBJ2-3; CDR3nt: TGCAGCGTTGAAATCAGAAAAGACACAGATACGCAGTATTTT; CDR3aa: CSVEIRKDTDTQYF
v_gene: TRBV5-5; d_gene: -; abundance: -; j_gene: TRBJ1-4; CDR3nt: TGTGCCAGCAGCTTTAGGGCGGGTGAGGAAAAACTGTTTTTT; CDR3aa: CASSFRAGEEKLFF
v_gene: TRBV18; d_gene: TRBD2; abundance: -; j_gene: TRBJ2-7; CDR3nt: TGTGCCAGCTCCCGAGGGACTAGCGGGTACTTCTACGAGCAGTACTTC; CDR3aa: CASSRGTSGYFYEQYF
v_gene: TRBV29-1; d_gene: TRBD1; abundance: -; j_gene: TRBJ1-2; CDR3nt: TGCAGCGGACAGGGGCTTGGCTATGGCTACACCTTC; CDR3aa: CSGQGLGYGYTF
v_gene: TRBV5-6; d_gene: TRBD1; abundance: -; j_gene: TRBJ1-4; CDR3nt: TGTGCCAGCAGCTTCCCCGGGACAGGGAATGAAAAACTGTTTTTT; CDR3aa: CASSFPGTGNEKLFF
v_gene: TRBV5-1; d_gene: TRBD2; abundance: -; j_gene: TRBJ2-1; CDR3nt: TGCGCCAGCAGCTCCAGCGGGGGGCACAATGAGCAGTTCTTC; CDR3aa: CASSSSGGHNEQFF
v_gene: TRBV5-4; d_gene: -; abundance: -; j_gene: TRBJ1-2; CDR3nt: TGTGCCAGCAGCTTGAACGGGGGGCTGGGCTACACCTTC; CDR3aa: CASSLNGGLGYTF
v_gene: TRBV1; d_gene: -; abundance: -; j_gene: TRBJ2-3; CDR3nt: TGCACCAGCAGCCAAGAGGGGACTAGCGGGTTATCCACAGATACGCAGTATTTT; CDR3aa: CTSSQEGTSGLSTDTQYF
v_gene: TRBV30; d_gene: TRBD1; abundance: once; j_gene: TRBJ1-1; CDR3nt: TGTGCCTGGGACAGGGGAGGGGGGCCGAACACTGAAGCTTTCTTT; CDR3aa: CAWDRGGGPNTEAFF
v_gene: TRBV5-1; d_gene: TRBD2; abundance: -; j_gene: TRBJ2-5; CDR3nt: TGCGCCAGCAGCTTACAACCTAGCGGGGGGGCGCTGGAGACCCAGTACTTC; CDR3aa: CASSLQPSGGALETQYF
v_gene: TRBV6-5; d_gene: TRBD1; abundance: -; j_gene: TRBJ1-6; CDR3nt: TGTGCCACCACAGGACAGGGGTATTCACCCCTCCACTTT; CDR3aa: CATTGQGYSPLHF
v_gene: TRBV9; d_gene: TRBD2; abundance: -; j_gene: TRBJ2-4; CDR3nt: TGTGCCAGCAGCGCCGGGACTACCAAAAACATTCAGTACTTC; CDR3aa: CASSAGTTKNIQYF
v_gene: TRBV2; d_gene: -; abundance: -; j_gene: TRBJ2-3; CDR3nt: TGTGCCAGCAGTTTAATCCGCACAGATACGCAGTATTTT; CDR3aa: CASSLIRTDTQYF